This T cell receptor (beta chain) stems from a study of T cells expressing NK-cell markers. Study details: Each TCR beta repertoire originated in sorted T cells that were CD3+CD56+NKG2C+, CD3+CD56+NKG2C- or CD3+CD56-NKG2C+. Most of the eight sequenced donors tested HCMV-seropositive; one tested seronegative.

The germline V gene encodes CDR1 ENHRY and CDR2 SYGVKD. This CDR3 is 14 amino acids long. TCRdb re-called the 5' RACE reads, yielding one record per CDR3 amino acid sequence without DNA. The sample has 350,000 to 400,000 distinct CDR3 sequences; the top ten hold about 11%. As regards this clonotype: Its target is unknown.

Study results and caveats: In a handful of donors, dominant CD3+CD56+NKG2C+ clones formed roughly 1.0-7.0% of CD8+ cells. Among a few donors, these clonotypes also ranked first in the CD3+CD56-NKG2C+ fraction.

This chain links TRBV10-3 with TRBJ1-1; no DNA is available, so the TRBD1 call from TCRdb remains unchecked. The sequence came from a woman between 45 and 65 years old in good health. What was sequenced was blood T cells: a sorted CD56 or NKG2C T cell subset, CD4+ or CD8+ T cells, or bulk PBMC T cells (not recorded which). Here the CDR3 reads CAISESNGGAEAFF.